The 4 T cell receptor beta chains listed next were all sequenced from one sample in a study of T cell changes during pregnancy in multiple sclerosis. The table came from immunoSEQ multiplex PCR; TCRdb's copy has only in-frame clones and leaves some out. The sample consists of about 52,000 clones, around nine tenths of them appearing once. The sample was CD4+ T cells from peripheral blood mononuclear cells, taken before pregnancy. These receptors were obtained from a female donor with multiple sclerosis, enrolled in a pregnancy study.

J is TRBJ1-4 and V is TRBV5-1, with 10 bases fitting TRBD1. V lost 4 bases, J lost 8 bases, and 5 bases stayed unmatched. Germline CDR1 and CDR2: SGHRS and YFSETQ. There are 14 residues in the CDR3. As DNA, the CDR3 is TGCGCCAGCAGCAGAGGGACAGGGGAGGAAAAACTGTTTTTT. Its translation: CASSRGTGEEKLFF.

The chain joins TRBV7-6 to TRBJ2-7; TRBD2 agrees at 12 bases. The CDR3 has 15 residues. CDR1 and CDR2 (germline): SGHVS, FNYEAQ. The V gene end was trimmed by 5 bases and the J gene end by 9 bases; junction bases not matched to a gene: 11. The CDR3 DNA is TGTGCCAGCAGCCCCCTAGCGGGAGGGCCAATAGGGCAGTACTTC. Amino acids: CASSPLAGGPIGQYF.

A note on this clone: An end of the junction differs from the germline gene, which may be a read error. The chain has TRBV4-1 and TRBJ1-5, with TRBD1 as a possible D gene (6 bases). The CDR3 totals 17 residues. CDR1 and CDR2 from the germline V gene are MGHRA and YSYEKL. For the CDR3, the DNA is TGCGCCAGCAGCAAAGAGGCGGGGGCGGGTCGCAATCAGCCCCAGCATTTT. The encoded protein is CASSKEAGAGRNQPQHF.

The CDR3 bases are TGTGCCATCAGTGCAGGCAATGAGCAGTTCTTC. Translating it yields CAISAGNEQFF. The chain uses TRBV10-3 and TRBJ2-1, with unresolved D. This CDR3 is 11 amino acids long. The germline V and J ends were trimmed by 4 bases and 6 bases, with 4 bases remaining between them. CDR1 and CDR2 from the germline V gene are ENHRY and SYGVKD.